Shown below are 20 T cell receptor beta chains from a single sample sequenced in a study of blood T cell repertoires in COVID-19. Assay: immunoSEQ multiplex PCR; the TCRdb copy retains only in-frame clones and omits some. The data show some 200,000 clones, approximately 82% seen once. The sequenced material came from peripheral blood. These receptors all come from a human donor in a cohort sampled during active COVID-19.

Here the CDR3 reads CASSPLTENYGYTF. CDR3 in DNA: TGTGCCAGCAGTCCCTTGACGGAGAACTATGGCTACACCTTC. The chain employs TRBV28 and TRBJ1-2; D ambiguous. With 5 bases removed from V and 2 bases from J, the gap between germline ends came to 12 bases. The CDR3 is made up of 14 amino acids. Looked up from germline, CDR1 is MDHEN and CDR2 is SYDVKM.

The rearrangement links TRBV5-6 to TRBJ1-5, with D uncertain. Trimming removed 2 bases from V and 1 base from J, with 10 bases in between. CDR3 length equals 15 residues. Germline CDR1 SGHDT, CDR2 YYEEEE. The CDR3 coding sequence is TGTGCCAGCAGCTTCGGCAGGCTAAGCAATCAGCCCCAGCATTTT. Translating it yields CASSFGRLSNQPQHF.

The V gene is TRBV12-2, the J gene TRBJ1-1; no check of the table's D call, TRBD1, against the DNA was made. TRBV12-2 is a listed pseudogene. This CDR3 region has 14 residues. Written as DNA, the CDR3 is TGTGCAAGTCGCAAACAGGGGGAGTGGACTGAAGCTTTCTTT. This codes for CASRKQGEWTEAFF.

The J gene is TRBJ1-5, the V gene TRBV28, with D tentatively TRBD1 (5 bases). This CDR3 has 17 amino acids. Deletions cut 9 bases from V and 7 bases from J, with 28 bases between. Germline CDR1 is MDHEN and CDR2 is SYDVKM. CDR3 nucleotides: TGTGCCAGTAGGGCCCCCCTGAAAAGACAGAGAAAACAGCCCCAGCATTTT. Its protein is CASRAPLKRQRKQPQHF.

This chain connects TRBV19 to TRBJ2-3; D might be TRBD2 (6 bases). Trimming stripped 6 bases from V and 0 bases from J, with 16 bases between. The CDR3 totals 16 residues. In germline, CDR1 is LNHDA, CDR2 SQIVND (reference sequence). The CDR3 DNA sequence: TGTGCCAGTAGGTCCCTCCGTGCGGGAAGCACAGATACGCAGTATTTT. Protein: CASRSLRAGSTDTQYF.

This clone was observed many times. The rearrangement links TRBV7-9 to TRBJ2-7; TRBD1 matches at 8 bases. From germline, CDR1 is SEHNR and CDR2 FQNEAQ (reference sequence). The CDR3 loop spans 16 amino acids. V shed 3 bases and J 5 bases; nucleotides not matched to a gene: 12. The CDR3: CASSLTGEFWGNEQYF. CDR3 DNA sequence: TGTGCCAGCAGCTTGACAGGGGAATTCTGGGGGAACGAGCAGTACTTC.

The chain has TRBV5-4 and TRBJ2-5; 7 nucleotides align to TRBD1. This CDR3 spans 13 amino acids. Unmatched junction bases numbered 5, after V lost 5 bases and J lost 4 bases. In germline, CDR1 is SGHNT, CDR2 YYREEE (reference sequence). CDR3: CASSTGVLETQYF. The CDR3 nucleotides read TGTGCCAGCAGTACAGGGGTATTAGAGACCCAGTACTTC.

The V call is TRBV7-9, the J call TRBJ2-5, with 9 bases that match TRBD1. The junction had 8 bases not matched to a gene; V was cut back by 2 bases and J by 4 bases. This CDR3 comprises 16 residues. Germline V CDR1 and CDR2: SEHNR, FQNEAQ (reference sequence). The CDR3 loop is CASSLSGTGFGETQYF. As DNA, the CDR3 is TGTGCCAGCAGCTTAAGTGGGACAGGGTTCGGAGAGACCCAGTACTTC.

The V call is TRBV15, the J call TRBJ2-7, with a weak D call TRBD1 (6 bases). The germline V gene encodes CDR1 LNHNV and CDR2 YYDKDF (reference sequence). V lost 5 bases and J lost 3, with 11 bases in between. CDR3 size: 13 residues. CDR3 sequence (DNA): TGTGCCACCAGCGACGGCAGGGGCTACGAGCAGTACTTC. This encodes CATSDGRGYEQYF.

The chain links TRBV6-5 to TRBJ1-1, with 7 bases lining up with TRBD1. CDR3 length: 15 amino acids. V lost 6 bases and J lost 0; bases outside the gene matches: 7. Germline V CDR1 and CDR2: MNHEY, SVGAGI. Here the CDR3 reads CASSPIGTVNTEAFF. CDR3 nucleotide sequence: TGTGCCAGCAGCCCCATTGGGACAGTGAACACTGAAGCTTTCTTT.

V is TRBV4-1 and J is TRBJ2-2, with 9 bases that match TRBD2. With 0 bases clipped from V and 5 bases from J, the junction kept 7 bases outside the gene matches. This CDR3 has 17 residues. In germline, CDR1 is MGHRA, CDR2 YSYEKL. The CDR3 loop reads CASSQETRTSGTGELFF. The CDR3 DNA follows: TGCGCCAGCAGCCAAGAGACTCGAACTAGCGGGACCGGGGAGCTGTTTTTT.

The chain couples TRBV28 to TRBJ2-2; the match to TRBD1 covers 9 bases. V trimming: 5 bases; J trimming: 2 bases; junction bases outside the gene matches: 6. This CDR3 has 16 amino acids. The V gene's germline CDR1 is MDHEN and CDR2 SYDVKM. In DNA form, the CDR3 reads TGTGCCAGCAGTATCGGACAGGGGCGCAACACCGGGGAGCTGTTTTTT. Its translation is CASSIGQGRNTGELFF. Variable domain in full (rest from reference TRBV28 and TRBJ2-2): DVKVTQSSRYLVKRTGEKVFLECVQDMDHENMFWYRQDPGLGLRLIYFSYDVKMKEKGDIPEGYSVSREKKERFSLILESASTNQTSMYLCASSIGQGRNTGELFFGEGSRLTVL.

The chain has TRBV4-1 and TRBJ2-3, with 7 bases identical to TRBD1. The V and J ends lost 4 bases and 1 base, in that order; junction bases with no gene match: 2. CDR3 length equals 14 residues. Germline V CDR1 and CDR2: MGHRA, YSYEKL. In nucleotides, the CDR3 is TGCGCCAGCAGCCTTACAGGGGGCACAGATACGCAGTATTTT. It is translated as CASSLTGGTDTQYF.

V is TRBV2 and J is TRBJ2-3, with TRBD1 identical over 9 bases. Germline V CDR1 and CDR2: SNHLY, FYNNEI. CDR3 size: 16 residues. Losses at the gene ends were 6 bases for V and 4 bases for J; bases not matched to a gene: 11. CDR3 residues: CASRDGTGFYPDTQYF. As DNA, the CDR3 is TGTGCCAGCAGGGACGGGACAGGGTTTTACCCAGATACGCAGTATTTT.

The rearrangement uses TRBV2 and TRBJ2-1, with 10 bases that match TRBD2. In germline, CDR1 is SNHLY, CDR2 FYNNEI. V lost 2 bases, J lost 13 bases, and 8 bases stayed unmatched. This CDR3 has 14 amino acids. CDR3 in amino acids: CASSEMTSGRNQFF. The CDR3 DNA is TGTGCCAGCAGTGAAATGACTAGCGGGCGAAACCAGTTCTTC.

The V gene is TRBV28, the J gene TRBJ1-5; D perhaps matches TRBD1 (5 bases). Germline V gene data show CDR1 as MDHEN and CDR2 as SYDVKM. This CDR3 spans 14 amino acids. Trimming stripped 4 bases from V and 7 bases from J, with 14 bases between. The CDR3 region is CASSSATVAQPQHF. The CDR3 DNA sequence: TGTGCCAGCAGTTCCGCGACAGTCGCGCAGCCCCAGCATTTT.

The chain carries TRBV9 and TRBJ2-5, with 9 bases aligning to TRBD1. Germline assignment: CDR1 SGDLS and CDR2 YYNGEE. Trimming took 6 bases from V and 0 from J; bases not matched to a gene: 3. The CDR3 runs 14 residues. CDR3 sequence (DNA): TGTGCCAGCACCACAGGGGGCAACCAAGAGACCCAGTACTTC. Protein product: CASTTGGNQETQYF. Full variable domain (missing parts from reference TRBV9 and TRBJ2-5): DSGVTQTPKHLITATGQRVTLRCSPRSGDLSVYWYQQSLDQGLQFLIQYYNGEERAKGNILERFSAQQFPDLHSELNLSSLELGDSALYFCASTTGGNQETQYFGPGTRLLVL.

This clone was counted a few times. This chain connects TRBV19 to TRBJ2-6; TRBD1 aligns across 10 bases. CDR1 is LNHDA, CDR2 SQIVND, per germline (reference sequence). This CDR3 is built from 20 residues. The ends lost 5 bases at V and 0 bases at J; junction bases unmatched: 13. CDR3 nucleotides: TGTGCCAGTAGTGCCCTGAGGGACAGGGGTGGAGGCTCTGGGGCCAACGTCCTGACTTTC. It is translated as CASSALRDRGGGSGANVLTF.

This clone was recorded a few times. This chain uses TRBV10-3 with TRBJ1-1, with D tentatively TRBD1 (5 bases). The CDR3 has 12 residues. V was cut by 4 bases and J by 4 bases, with 7 bases left in between. Looked up from germline, CDR1 is ENHRY and CDR2 is SYGVKD. The CDR3 here is CAISATVTEAFF. In nucleotides, the CDR3 is TGTGCCATCAGTGCGACAGTCACTGAAGCTTTCTTT.

J is TRBJ2-4 and V is TRBV3-1 (or the pseudogene TRBV3-2); 7 positions match TRBD2. V was pared by 3 bases and J by 4 bases, with 3 bases of the junction left unmatched. The length of the CDR3 is 14 residues. Germline CDR1 and CDR2: LGHDT and YNNKEL (reference sequence). The CDR3 DNA is TGTGCCAGCAGCCATACTAGCGCTAAAAACATTCAGTACTTC. Translating it yields CASSHTSAKNIQYF.